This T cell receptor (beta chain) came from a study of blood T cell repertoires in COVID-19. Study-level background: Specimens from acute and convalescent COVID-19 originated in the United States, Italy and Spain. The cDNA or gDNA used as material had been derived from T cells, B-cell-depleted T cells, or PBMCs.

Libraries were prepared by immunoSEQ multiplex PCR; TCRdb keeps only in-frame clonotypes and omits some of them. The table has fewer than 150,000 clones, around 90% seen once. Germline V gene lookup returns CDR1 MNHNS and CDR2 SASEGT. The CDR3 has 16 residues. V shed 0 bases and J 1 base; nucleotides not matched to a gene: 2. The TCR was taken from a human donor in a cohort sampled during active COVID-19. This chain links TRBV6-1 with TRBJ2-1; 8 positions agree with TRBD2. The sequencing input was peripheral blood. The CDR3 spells CASSEASGGSYNEQFF. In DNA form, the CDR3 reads TGTGCCAGCAGTGAAGCTTCGGGGGGGTCCTACAATGAGCAGTTCTTC.